The 13 T cell receptor beta chains in this list originate from one sample, sequenced in a study of T cell changes during pregnancy in multiple sclerosis. Using immunoSEQ multiplex PCR, the repertoire was profiled, and TCRdb retains in-frame clones only, with some absent. The table records under 80,000 clones, 80% to 95% of them present only once. The source material was peripheral blood, sampled before pregnancy. The receptors come from a female donor with multiple sclerosis, enrolled in a pregnancy study.

The V call is TRBV19, the J call TRBJ1-4; D is undetermined. This CDR3 contains 13 residues. The V end was cut by 2 bases, the J end by 4 bases, with 5 bases between. Germline V gene sequence: CDR1 LNHDA, CDR2 SQIVND (reference sequence). The CDR3 here is CASSIQRNEKLFF. The CDR3, as DNA: TGTGCCAGTAGTATACAGCGTAATGAAAAACTGTTTTTT.

The genes are TRBV21-1 and TRBJ2-5; the DNA was not compared with TRBD1, the D call given in the table. TRBV21-1 is a pseudogene segment. The CDR3 sequence is 12 residues long. CDR3 region: CASKGGAETQYF. The CDR3 region has the DNA TGTGCCAGCAAAGGGGGCGCGGAGACCCAGTACTTC.

The J gene is TRBJ2-2, the V gene TRBV19; 9 nucleotides align to TRBD2. This CDR3 comprises 14 residues. Germline V gene lookup returns CDR1 LNHDA and CDR2 SQIVND (reference sequence). Trimming at V came to 7 bases and at J to 5 bases, leaving 5 bases not matched to a gene. CDR3 loop: CASISGRRTGELFF. Here the CDR3 DNA reads TGTGCCAGTATTAGCGGGAGAAGAACCGGGGAGCTGTTTTTT.

This chain joins TRBV4-1 and TRBJ2-2; TRBD2 aligns across 11 bases. V lost 5 bases and J lost 2; bases outside the gene matches: 7. Germline CDR1 reads MGHRA; CDR2 reads YSYEKL. CDR3 length: 17 amino acids. The CDR3: CASSGRLAGRNTGELFF. In DNA, the CDR3 is TGCGCCAGCAGCGGGCGACTAGCGGGAAGAAACACCGGGGAGCTGTTTTTT.

The chain couples TRBV11-3 to TRBJ1-1; D is undetermined. Trimming left V 0 bases short and J 6 bases short, with 8 bases between. This CDR3 is built from 13 residues. Germline loops: CDR1 SGHNT, CDR2 YENEEA. The CDR3: CASSLDPYPEAFF. The CDR3 DNA reads as TGTGCCAGCAGCTTAGACCCCTATCCTGAAGCTTTCTTT.

V is TRBV7-9 and J is TRBJ1-3; D gene uncertain. V lost 1 base and J 0 bases, leaving 10 bases between the germline ends. The CDR3 contains 16 residues. Germline V lookup: CDR1 SEHNR, CDR2 FQNEAQ (reference sequence). Here the CDR3 reads CASSLEERYSGNTIYF. CDR3 bases: TGTGCCAGCAGCTTAGAGGAGAGGTACTCTGGAAACACCATATATTTT.

V and J are TRBV18 and TRBJ1-5; perhaps TRBD1 as D (5 bases). In germline, CDR1 is KGHSH, CDR2 LQKENI. CDR3 length: 14 amino acids. The V gene lost 2 bases and the J gene lost 4 bases, with 9 bases spanning the gap. This chain's CDR3 is CASSPGAPNQPQHF. DNA of the CDR3: TGTGCCAGCTCACCAGGGGCCCCTAATCAGCCCCAGCATTTT.

V and J are TRBV27 and TRBJ1-5; tentatively, D is TRBD1 (5 bases). Between the trimmed V and J ends, which lost 6 bases and 4 bases, there was a span of 13 bases. The CDR3 sequence is 14 residues long. Germline CDR1 is MNHEY and CDR2 is SMNVEV (reference sequence). The CDR3 DNA follows: TGTGCCAGCAGGTTTTCTGGGGGGAATCAGCCCCAGCATTTT. It encodes CASRFSGGNQPQHF.

This chain connects TRBV5-4 to TRBJ2-7; D unclear. V was clipped by 2 bases and J by 0 bases, with 6 bases between them. Germline loops: CDR1 SGHNT, CDR2 YYREEE (reference sequence). CDR3 length equals 13 residues. The CDR3 DNA sequence: TGTGCCAGCAGCTTAGCTAGCTCCTACGAGCAGTACTTC. Translated, it gives CASSLASSYEQYF.

This clone was recorded a few times. Other DNA sequences in the sample encode the same CDR3. J is TRBJ2-7 and V is TRBV7-9; TRBD1 aligns across 7 bases. Germline V gives CDR1 SEHNR, CDR2 FQNEAQ (reference sequence). The junction had 1 base not matched to a gene; V was cut back by 2 bases and J by 3 bases. The length of the CDR3 is 13 residues. CDR3 sequence (DNA): TGTGCCAGCAGCTTACAGGGGGACTACGAGCAGTACTTC. This encodes CASSLQGDYEQYF.

J is TRBJ1-5 and V is TRBV6-6, with no clear D. V was pared by 7 bases and J by 1 base, with 5 bases between. The CDR3 is made up of 12 amino acids. Germline V lookup: CDR1 MNHNY, CDR2 SVGAGI (reference sequence). The CDR3 region is CASTNSNQPQHF. The CDR3 DNA reads TGTGCCAGCACTAACAGCAATCAGCCCCAGCATTTT.

V and J are TRBV9 and TRBJ2-7; D perhaps matches TRBD1 (5 bases). Germline V CDR1 and CDR2: SGDLS, YYNGEE. V lost 4 bases, J lost 5 bases, and 16 bases lay in between. This CDR3 has 14 amino acids. CDR3 sequence (DNA): TGTGCCAGCAGCCCCACTGGGCAGGGTAACGAGCAGTACTTC. Protein product: CASSPTGQGNEQYF.

The chain recombines TRBV5-8 with TRBJ2-2, with 8 nucleotides matching TRBD1. The CDR3 sequence is 15 residues long. V trimming: 0 bases; J trimming: 7 bases; junction bases outside the gene matches: 5. Per germline, CDR1 SGHTS and CDR2 YDEGEE. This CDR3 is CASSLGDRSVGELFF. In nucleotides, the CDR3 is TGTGCCAGCAGCTTGGGGGACAGGTCGGTCGGGGAGCTGTTTTTT.